This TCR beta chain was sequenced for a study of shared clonotypes between healthy human individuals. Germline CDR1 LNHDA, CDR2 SQIVND (reference sequence). V was cut by 8 bases and J by 0 bases, with 13 bases left in between. This CDR3 contains 14 residues. Note on this clone: Its specificity is not known.

Study-level points and caveats: The diversity represented, both genetic and in exposure history, was limited by few donors.

TCRdb keeps only in-frame clones here, not all; method: immunoSEQ multiplex PCR. The repertoire has about 340,000 clones, around four fifths of them found once; the top ten carry about 10%. The TCR sequence derives from a man aged 30-40 years in good health. The chain has TRBV19 and TRBJ1-1, with D possibly being TRBD1 (5 bases). Sequences were obtained from memory CD4+ T cells sorted from blood. As for subset: CD45RA-negative fraction. The CDR3 DNA sequence: TGTGCCAGTTCGGGGGTTGGGGTGAACACTGAAGCTTTCTTT. Amino acids: CASSGVGVNTEAFF.